One and the same sample provided the 27 T cell receptor beta chains below, sequenced in a study of CD8 T cells in ankylosing spondylitis. MiXCR, applied by TCRdb to the 5' RACE reads, yields one record per CDR3 protein. Among 240,000 or so distinct CDR3 sequences, over 8.5% were seen once, and the ten largest hold around 7%. Sequencing was done on a sample of blood, either unsorted or a sorted T cell fraction (not recorded which). The receptors derive from a male donor with ankylosing spondylitis or in good health (not recorded which).

This clonotype showed up many times. The chain combines TRBV5-1 with TRBJ1-5; 7 bases map to TRBD1. Losses at the gene ends were 0 bases for V and 2 bases for J; bases not matched to a gene: 5. The CDR3 extends over 16 amino acids. Germline values: CDR1 SGHRS, CDR2 YFSETQ. This chain's CDR3 is CASSLGQGIGNQPQHF. In DNA, the CDR3 is TGCGCCAGCAGCTTGGGACAGGGAATCGGCAATCAGCCCCAGCATTTT.

In its sample, this clonotype was seen once. The CDR3 sequence is CASRPTGQGNYGYTF. CDR3 in DNA: TGTGCCAGCAGACCGACGGGACAGGGGAACTATGGCTACACCTTC. V gene TRBV7-8 combines with J gene TRBJ1-2; 10 bases agree with TRBD1. Looked up from germline, CDR1 is SGHVS and CDR2 is FQNEAQ. Trimming at V came to 6 bases and at J to 2 bases, leaving 6 bases not matched to a gene. The CDR3 extends over 15 amino acids. The whole variable domain, filled in from reference TRBV7-8 and TRBJ1-2, reads GAGVSQSPRYKVAKRGQDVALRCDPISGHVSLFWYQQALGQGPEFLTYFQNEAQLDKSGLPSDRFFAERPEGSVSTLKIQRTQQEDSAVYLCASRPTGQGNYGYTFGSGTRLTVV.

Many counts were recorded for this clonotype. CDR3: CSARVGVQRLEQFF. The CDR3 bases are TGCAGTGCTAGAGTAGGGGTCCAGCGTCTTGAGCAGTTCTTC. The chain couples TRBV20-1 to TRBJ2-1, with D possibly being TRBD1 (5 bases). This CDR3 comprises 14 residues. The germline gives CDR1 DFQATT, CDR2 SNEGSKA (reference sequence). The germline V and J ends were trimmed by 1 base and 9 bases, with 16 bases remaining between them.

With respect to this clonotype: This may arise from a read error, as a much more abundant clone is one base away. The genes are TRBV11-1 and TRBJ2-3, with D unclear. Germline CDR1 SGHAT, CDR2 FQDESV (reference sequence). The CDR3 totals 11 residues. CDR3 sequence reads: CASSLAGTQCF. CDR3 coding DNA: TGTGCCAGCAGCTTAGCCGGTACGCAGTGTTTT.

This clonotype was counted ten times or more. The chain has TRBV20-1 and TRBJ2-1; D call uncertain. Germline CDR1 reads DFQATT; CDR2 reads SNEGSKA (reference sequence). This CDR3 comprises 11 residues. Trimming cost V 5 bases and J 4 bases, with 6 bases left between them. The CDR3 nucleotides read TGCAGTGCTCCTATTTACAATGAGCAGTTCTTC. Translation: CSAPIYNEQFF.

The chain is built from TRBV20-1 and TRBJ2-7; TRBD1 matches 11 bases. V dropped 5 bases and J dropped 2; count of bases not matched to a gene: 2. This CDR3 region has 13 residues. Germline CDR1 and CDR2: DFQATT and SNEGSKA (reference sequence). CDR3: CSAQGQGAYEQYF. CDR3 sequence (DNA): TGCAGTGCTCAGGGACAGGGGGCCTACGAGCAGTACTTC.

CDR3 nucleotides: TGTGCCAGTAGTATACTGGCCCTTAATCAGCCCCAGCATTTT. Its translation is CASSILALNQPQHF. The genes are TRBV19 and TRBJ1-5, with no clear D. The CDR3 extends over 14 amino acids. Germline lookup yields CDR1 LNHDA and CDR2 SQIVND (reference sequence). Trimming stripped 2 bases from V and 4 bases from J, with 9 bases between.

There are many counts of this clonotype. The chain combines TRBV25-1 with TRBJ2-1; no clear D gene. CDR1 and CDR2 from the germline V gene are MGHDK and SYGVNS. The V end lost 6 bases, the J end lost 6 bases, and 12 bases lay between the germline ends. This CDR3 is 13 amino acids long. The CDR3 protein is CASRDQVPNEQFF. CDR3 in DNA: TGTGCCAGCAGAGACCAGGTGCCCAATGAGCAGTTCTTC.

This clonotype was recorded a few times. V gene TRBV6-2 or TRBV6-3 combines with J gene TRBJ2-2; tentatively, D is TRBD1 or TRBD2 (5 bases each). CDR1 is MNHEY, CDR2 SVGEGT, per germline. The CDR3 length is 16 residues. The V end was cut by 4 bases, the J end by 2 bases, with 14 bases between. The CDR3 is CASSSLRDQNTGELFF. CDR3 in DNA: TGTGCCAGCAGTTCCCTCCGGGACCAAAACACCGGGGAGCTGTTTTTT.

This clonotype was seen repeatedly, ten times or more. The chain has TRBV6-4 and TRBJ1-3, with D unresolved. Germline values: CDR1 MRHNA, CDR2 SNTAGT. The CDR3 is 16 amino acids. V lost 0 bases to trimming and J lost 7 bases, with 16 bases between them. The CDR3: CASSDSSPLRLNTIYF. DNA for the CDR3: TGTGCCAGCAGTGACTCGAGCCCCCTACGATTGAACACCATATATTTT.

This clonotype was observed at least ten times. The V call is TRBV11-2, the J call TRBJ1-6, with D unclear. The CDR3 covers 15 residues. Trimming removed 0 bases from V and 10 bases from J, with 13 bases in between. Looked up from germline, CDR1 is SGHAT and CDR2 is FQNNGV. CDR3 sequence reads: CASSLDERPRSPLHF. The DNA of the CDR3 is TGTGCCAGCAGCTTAGATGAAAGGCCTCGATCACCCCTCCACTTT.

This clonotype came up many times. The chain is built from TRBV21-1 and TRBJ1-6; TRBD1 was called by the table and not checked on the DNA. TRBV21-1 is a pseudogene segment. The CDR3 covers 12 residues. The CDR3 coding sequence is TGTGCCAGCAACCCCCTTGAGTCACCCCTCCACTTT. The encoded protein is CASNPLESPLHF.

Ten or more counts support this clonotype. The chain joins TRBV14 to TRBJ1-6; no definite D call. Trimming removed 7 bases at V and 0 bases at J, with 10 bases between. The CDR3 runs to 15 residues. Germline CDR1 reads SGHDN; CDR2 reads FVKESK. The DNA of the CDR3 is TGTGCCAGCACCCGGAGCCGCTCCTATAATTCACCCCTCCACTTT. This codes for CASTRSRSYNSPLHF.

This clonotype has a count of ten or more. The gene calls are TRBV6-5 and TRBJ2-1; D is ambiguous. Trimming removed 2 bases from V and 6 bases from J, with 14 bases in between. Germline V gene sequence: CDR1 MNHEY, CDR2 SVGAGI. The CDR3 length is 15 residues. The CDR3 loop is CASSYIAEDGNEQFF. The CDR3 DNA follows: TGTGCCAGCAGTTACATTGCTGAAGATGGCAATGAGCAGTTCTTC.

The chain links TRBV20-1 to TRBJ1-5; D might be TRBD1 (5 bases). Germline assignment: CDR1 DFQATT and CDR2 SNEGSKA (reference sequence). V shed 6 bases and J shed 0 bases, with 12 bases lying between them. The CDR3 runs to 14 residues. The CDR3 here is CSAQPGGSNQPQHF. The CDR3 DNA is TGCAGTGCGCAACCCGGGGGTAGCAATCAGCCCCAGCATTTT.

This clonotype was counted many times. The V gene is TRBV4-3, the J gene TRBJ2-2, with 8 bases lining up with TRBD1. Per germline, CDR1 LGHNA and CDR2 YSLEER. The CDR3 extends over 16 amino acids. Trimming took 3 bases from V and 5 from J; bases not matched to a gene: 8. CDR3 residues: CASSQDRRTGTGELFF. Written as DNA, the CDR3 is TGCGCCAGCAGCCAGGATCGGCGGACAGGGACCGGGGAGCTGTTTTTT.

Many counts were recorded for this clonotype. The chain uses TRBV7-8 and TRBJ2-7; D remains unclear. Germline V gene lookup returns CDR1 SGHVS and CDR2 FQNEAQ. This CDR3 is 12 amino acids long. V was trimmed by 5 bases and J by 3 bases, leaving 8 bases between them. The DNA for the CDR3 is TGTGCCAGCAGCCGCTACAGCTACGAGCAGTACTTC. Translation gives CASSRYSYEQYF.

This clonotype has ten or more counts. The V call is TRBV7-4, the J call TRBJ1-1, with a possible D match to TRBD1 (5 bases). The V end was cut by 3 bases, the J end by 5 bases, with 19 bases between. Germline V gene data show CDR1 as SGHVT and CDR2 as SQSDAQ. The CDR3 length is 16 residues. The CDR3 coding sequence is TGTGCCAGCAGCTTTGGGCAGGGCCGCAGTTTGACTGAAGCTTTCTTT. Its protein product is CASSFGQGRSLTEAFF. The whole variable domain, remainder taken from reference TRBV7-4 and TRBJ1-1, is GAGVSQSPRYKVAKRGRDVALRCDSISGHVTLYWYRQTLGQGSEVLTYSQSDAQRDKSGRPSGRFSAERPERSVSTLKIQRTEQGDSAVYLCASSFGQGRSLTEAFFGQGTRLTVV.

This clonotype has ten or more counts. V and J are TRBV5-1 and TRBJ1-5, with D maybe TRBD1 (6 bases). Trimming cost V 1 base and J 3 bases, with 8 bases left between them. Looked up from germline, CDR1 is SGHRS and CDR2 is YFSETQ. The CDR3 contains 14 residues. The CDR3 region has the DNA TGCGCCAGCAGCTTGAGACAGGCCAATCAGCCCCAGCATTTT. Translated, it gives CASSLRQANQPQHF.

This clonotype was counted at least ten times. The rearrangement links TRBV9 to TRBJ2-7, with a tentative D call TRBD2 (5 bases). The CDR3 covers 14 residues. The germline V gene encodes CDR1 SGDLS and CDR2 YYNGEE. Trimming cost V 3 bases and J 3 bases, with 13 bases left between them. CDR3 DNA sequence: TGTGCCAGCAGCGCCGGGATCTGGGGCTACGAGCAGTACTTC. Encoded protein: CASSAGIWGYEQYF.

This clonotype was seen many times. The rearrangement uses TRBV18 and TRBJ1-1; 12 bases agree with TRBD1. J gave up 6 bases and V 3 bases, and 20 bases lay outside the gene matches. Germline CDR1 and CDR2: KGHSH and LQKENI. This CDR3 has 20 residues. The CDR3 DNA sequence: TGTGCCAGCTCACCCCGTATTTCCGGGACAGGGGGCGGCGGAGGATCTGAAGCTTTCTTT. This gives the protein CASSPRISGTGGGGGSEAFF. Full variable domain (rest looked up from reference TRBV18 and TRBJ1-1): NAGVMQNPRHLVRRRGQEARLRCSPMKGHSHVYWYRQLPEEGLKFMVYLQKENIIDESGMPKERFSAEFPKEGPSILRIQQVVRGDSAAYFCASSPRISGTGGGGGSEAFFGQGTRLTVV.

This clonotype was seen repeatedly, ten times or more. The chain combines TRBV11-3 with TRBJ2-3; TRBD2 might be the D (6 bases). V lost 0 bases to trimming and J lost 10 bases, with 14 bases between them. This CDR3 comprises 14 residues. Germline V CDR1 and CDR2: SGHNT, YENEEA. CDR3 nucleotides: TGTGCCAGCAGCTTAGATGGTACGTCGGGGGCGCAGTATTTT. Translation: CASSLDGTSGAQYF.

This clonotype was detected many times. CDR3 in DNA: TGTGCCAGCAGCCCAGTATATGAAAACACCATATATTTT. Translating it yields CASSPVYENTIYF. V and J are TRBV7-8 and TRBJ1-3; D gene uncertain. Trimming took 5 bases from V and 6 from J, leaving 11 bases between them. This CDR3 contains 13 residues. The germline CDR1 and CDR2 sequences are SGHVS and FQNEAQ.

The chain recombines TRBV9 with TRBJ2-5, with 7 bases matching TRBD2. Germline V gives CDR1 SGDLS, CDR2 YYNGEE. J was trimmed by 4 bases and V by 8 bases; bases with no gene match: 14. The CDR3 loop spans 15 amino acids. The chain's CDR3 is CASNALGGVAETQYF. CDR3 DNA sequence: TGTGCCAGTAACGCCCTGGGGGGGGTCGCAGAGACCCAGTACTTC.

This clonotype showed up many times. V gene TRBV20-1 combines with J gene TRBJ2-7; possible D gene TRBD1, 5 bases. The V gene lost 6 bases and the J gene lost 1 base, with 13 bases spanning the gap. From germline, CDR1 is DFQATT and CDR2 SNEGSKA (reference sequence). The CDR3 length is 13 residues. The DNA for the CDR3 is TGCAGTGCGCCCTACACAGGATCCTACGAGCAGTACTTC. Amino acids: CSAPYTGSYEQYF.

This clonotype appeared a few times. The V gene is TRBV20-1, the J gene TRBJ2-7; the D gene could be TRBD1 or TRBD2 (7 bases each). This CDR3 is 15 amino acids long. The germline gives CDR1 DFQATT, CDR2 SNEGSKA (reference sequence). V was shortened by 5 bases and J by 1 base, with 18 bases between the two germline ends. The CDR3 region is CSARASRGGSYEQYF. Written as DNA, the CDR3 is TGCAGTGCTCGTGCCTCCAGGGGGGGATCCTACGAGCAGTACTTC.

The sample holds many counts of this clonotype. This rearrangement joins TRBV6-2 or TRBV6-3 to TRBJ2-5, with D perhaps matching TRBD2 (5 bases). V shed 6 bases and J shed 1 base, with 12 bases lying between them. This CDR3 is 14 amino acids long. Per germline, CDR1 MNHEY and CDR2 SVGEGT. CDR3 in amino acids: CASSRWRPQETQYF. CDR3 nucleotides: TGTGCCAGCAGCCGATGGAGGCCCCAAGAGACCCAGTACTTC.